A single sample gave rise to the 28 T cell receptor beta chains below, sequenced in a study of shared clonotypes between healthy human individuals. The protocol was immunoSEQ multiplex PCR, while the TCRdb copy is restricted to in-frame clones and leaves out a portion. Among about 700,000 clones, about 74% were seen once, and the ten largest hold over 1.5%. The sequencing input was memory CD4+ T cells sorted from blood. Subset: CD45RA-negative fraction. The receptors stem from a woman aged 30 to 39 in good health.

This chain links TRBV5-1 with TRBJ1-1; 8 bases are a match to TRBD1. V was pared by 4 bases and J by 1 base, with 3 bases of the junction left unmatched. CDR3 length equals 14 residues. CDR1 SGHRS and CDR2 YFSETQ come from the germline V gene. The CDR3 is CASSGGQGNTEAFF. CDR3 nucleotides: TGCGCCAGCAGCGGCGGACAGGGGAACACTGAAGCTTTCTTT.

The chain has TRBV27 and TRBJ1-4; 10 bases fit TRBD1. V lost 9 bases and J lost 6; bases outside the gene matches: 10. The CDR3 totals 15 residues. The germline V gene encodes CDR1 MNHEY and CDR2 SMNVEV (reference sequence). DNA for the CDR3: TGTGCCAGTAGAGGGACAGGGGATAGTTATGAAAAACTGTTTTTT. It specifies CASRGTGDSYEKLFF.

The genes are TRBV9 and TRBJ2-4; unclear D gene. Trimming took 0 bases from V and 4 from J, leaving 8 bases between them. CDR3 length equals 14 residues. CDR1 is SGDLS and CDR2 is YYNGEE in the germline V gene. The CDR3 region is CASSVGSRKNIQYF. CDR3 in DNA: TGTGCCAGCAGCGTAGGGTCTCGGAAAAACATTCAGTACTTC.

The chain recombines TRBV7-7 with TRBJ2-5, with 7 bases identical to TRBD2. Germline CDR1 SSHAT, CDR2 FNYEAQ (reference sequence). J lost 4 bases, V lost 3 bases, and 2 bases had no gene match. This CDR3 is built from 13 residues. CDR3 loop: CASSLSGGETQYF. In DNA form, the CDR3 reads TGTGCCAGCAGCTTGTCGGGGGGAGAGACCCAGTACTTC.

The chain combines TRBV5-1 with TRBJ1-1; no clear D. V was cut by 4 bases and J by 6 bases, with 19 bases left in between. CDR3 size: 15 residues. From germline, CDR1 is SGHRS and CDR2 YFSETQ. The DNA for the CDR3 is TGCGCCAGCAGCCCTCACACCCGGGGTACATCTGAAGCTTTCTTT. Protein product: CASSPHTRGTSEAFF.

The gene calls are TRBV11-3 and TRBJ2-1; 10 bases map to TRBD1. Per the germline V gene, CDR1 is SGHNT and CDR2 is YENEEA. V shed 1 base, J shed 8 bases, and the junction held 8 bases outside the gene matches. The CDR3 consists of 16 residues. Here the CDR3 reads CASSLVRDRGSYEQFF. DNA for the CDR3: TGTGCCAGCAGCTTAGTGCGGGACAGGGGTTCTTATGAGCAGTTCTTC.

This clone was detected once. The chain couples TRBV28 to TRBJ1-2; 8 nucleotides agree with TRBD1. The CDR3 spans 15 residues. Germline V gives CDR1 MDHEN, CDR2 SYDVKM. With 6 bases clipped from V and 8 bases from J, the junction kept 14 bases outside the gene matches. The CDR3 here is CASSPGDRGFYGYTF. The CDR3 DNA follows: TGTGCCAGCAGCCCAGGCGACAGGGGATTTTACGGCTACACCTTC.

This clone was counted a single time. The rearrangement links TRBV5-1 to TRBJ2-1; D is perhaps TRBD1 or TRBD2 (6 bases each). CDR1 SGHRS and CDR2 YFSETQ come from the germline V gene. The CDR3 is 16 amino acids. V lost 4 bases and J 0 bases, leaving 14 bases between the germline ends. CDR3 DNA: TGCGCCAGCAGCAGGGGGGACTCCAGCTCCTACAATGAGCAGTTCTTC. It translates to CASSRGDSSSYNEQFF.

The chain joins TRBV6-6 to TRBJ2-7; unclear D gene. CDR3 length: 14 residues. V was shortened by 5 bases and J by 0 bases, with 11 bases between the two germline ends. Germline assignment: CDR1 MNHNY and CDR2 SVGAGI (reference sequence). This CDR3 reads CASSQDSYSYEQYF. In nucleotides, the CDR3 is TGTGCCAGCAGTCAAGACTCATACTCCTACGAGCAGTACTTC.

This clone has only one observation. Germline is not matched at one junction end, which may reflect a read error. This chain uses TRBV27 with TRBJ2-7; 8 nucleotides align to TRBD1. Germline CDR1 MNHEY, CDR2 SMNVEV (reference sequence). The CDR3 runs 13 residues. Here the CDR3 DNA reads TGTGCCAGCACGGACAGGGTCTCCCACGAGCAGTACTTC. Protein sequence: CASTDRVSHEQYF.

The J gene is TRBJ1-3, the V gene TRBV5-1, with 9 bases matching TRBD1. The CDR3 spans 17 residues. Germline assignment: CDR1 SGHRS and CDR2 YFSETQ. The J segment lost 2 bases and the V segment lost 0 bases, leaving 6 bases of the junction unmatched. The CDR3 coding sequence is TGCGCCAGCAGCTTGGGACCGGGACAGGGAACTGGAAACACCATATATTTT. Its translation: CASSLGPGQGTGNTIYF.

Concerning this clone: Other DNA sequences from this sample encode an identical CDR3 as well. The chain joins TRBV30 to TRBJ2-7; D possibly corresponds to TRBD1 (5 bases). V dropped 5 bases and J dropped 5 bases, with 13 bases sitting between them. The CDR3 consists of 12 residues. The germline V gene has CDR1 GTSNPN and CDR2 SVGIG (reference sequence). As DNA, the CDR3 is TGTGCCTGGGGCGGCAGGGCCCACGAGCAGTACTTC. The encoded protein is CAWGGRAHEQYF.

This rearrangement joins TRBV28 to TRBJ2-4; no clear D gene. The length of the CDR3 is 16 residues. The V and J ends lost 3 bases and 3 bases respectively, with 15 bases between them. Germline CDR1 is MDHEN and CDR2 is SYDVKM. CDR3 DNA: TGTGCCAGCAGTTTCCAGTCCCTGGGTCACAAAAACATTCAGTACTTC. It translates to CASSFQSLGHKNIQYF.

The chain combines TRBV30 with TRBJ1-6; 8 bases line up with TRBD1. CDR1 and CDR2 (germline): GTSNPN, SVGIG (reference sequence). Losses at the gene ends were 4 bases for V and 7 bases for J; bases not matched to a gene: 3. The CDR3 extends over 13 amino acids. The CDR3 bases are TGTGCCTGGACGGGACAGGACAATTCACCCCTCCACTTT. Its protein is CAWTGQDNSPLHF.

This clone was recorded once. The chain carries TRBV10-3 and TRBJ2-6; D uncertain. The CDR3 loop spans 13 amino acids. Trimming took 10 bases from V and 0 from J, leaving 7 bases between them. Germline V gene data show CDR1 as ENHRY and CDR2 as SYGVKD. The CDR3 DNA is TGTGCCACCTTACGCTCTGGGGCCAACGTCCTGACTTTC. Translated, it gives CATLRSGANVLTF.

This clone showed up just once. Other DNA sequences in this specimen translate into the identical CDR3. This sequence joins TRBV30 and TRBJ2-3; maybe TRBD2 (6 bases). V gave up 0 bases and J gave up 3 bases, with 10 bases separating them. Germline CDR1 GTSNPN, CDR2 SVGIG (reference sequence). There are 14 residues in the CDR3. The CDR3 DNA is TGTGCCTGGAGTGTAGACGGGAGAACAGATACGCAGTATTTT. It is translated as CAWSVDGRTDTQYF.

J is TRBJ1-1 and V is TRBV5-4; the match to TRBD1 covers 7 bases. The CDR3 consists of 15 residues. Germline V gene lookup returns CDR1 SGHNT and CDR2 YYREEE (reference sequence). With 4 bases clipped from V and 3 bases from J, the junction kept 9 bases outside the gene matches. This CDR3 reads CASSPTRGLDTEAFF. In nucleotides, the CDR3 is TGTGCCAGCAGCCCAACGAGGGGGCTTGACACTGAAGCTTTCTTT.

The V call is TRBV7-8, the J call TRBJ2-1; 8 bases are a match to TRBD2. Germline V gene data show CDR1 as SGHVS and CDR2 as FQNEAQ. The CDR3 is 20 amino acids. V was clipped by 2 bases and J by 6 bases; unmatched bases: 21. The DNA for the CDR3 is TGTGCCAGCAGCTTACGAGGGACCGTTACCGGGACTAGACGGGGCAATGAGCAGTTCTTC. It is translated as CASSLRGTVTGTRRGNEQFF.

The CDR3 coding sequence is TGTGCCAGCAGCCCGGGGACAGCTAGCACAGATACGCAGTATTTT. As protein: CASSPGTASTDTQYF. The chain recombines TRBV28 with TRBJ2-3; TRBD1 matches at 7 bases. Germline V lookup: CDR1 MDHEN, CDR2 SYDVKM. J lost 0 bases, V lost 6 bases, and 6 bases had no gene match. The CDR3 has 15 residues.

In its sample, this clone was seen a few times. The V and J genes are TRBV14 and TRBJ1-2; D call uncertain. V lost 4 bases and J lost 4, with 10 bases in between. The CDR3 covers 13 residues. Germline CDR1 is SGHDN and CDR2 is FVKESK. CDR3 in amino acids: CASSRRVFYGYTF. The DNA of the CDR3 is TGTGCCAGCAGCCGGAGGGTATTCTATGGCTACACCTTC.

This clone was recorded many times. This rearrangement joins TRBV6-6 to TRBJ2-5; perhaps TRBD1 as D (5 bases). CDR1 and CDR2 from the germline V gene are MNHNY and SVGAGI (reference sequence). This CDR3 has 14 amino acids. V was pared by 5 bases and J by 7 bases, with 17 bases between. CDR3 coding DNA: TGTGCCAGCAGTCAGCCGGGCCCCCAGGGGACCCAGTACTTC. Translation: CASSQPGPQGTQYF.

In this sample, this clone turned up once. The gene calls are TRBV2 and TRBJ2-7, with 8 bases matching TRBD1. The germline CDR1 and CDR2 sequences are SNHLY and FYNNEI. The CDR3 totals 15 residues. J gave up 7 bases and V 5 bases, and 13 bases lay outside the gene matches. The CDR3 DNA reads TGTGCCAGCAGTTTTTTAGGGCAGGGGGCTTGGGAGCAGTACTTC. Its translation is CASSFLGQGAWEQYF.

The table lists this clone with a count of one. The chain links TRBV25-1 to TRBJ2-1, with a weak D call TRBD2 (5 bases). Trimming removed 4 bases at V and 0 bases at J, with 13 bases between. This CDR3 spans 16 amino acids. Germline lookup yields CDR1 MGHDK and CDR2 SYGVNS. This CDR3 is CASSGSSLRSYNEQFF. CDR3 in DNA: TGTGCCAGCAGTGGGTCTAGCCTTCGCTCCTACAATGAGCAGTTCTTC.

This rearrangement joins TRBV6-1 to TRBJ1-1, with D perhaps matching TRBD1 (6 bases). CDR1 and CDR2 from the germline V gene are MNHNS and SASEGT. With 8 bases removed from V and 1 base from J, the gap between germline ends came to 11 bases. This CDR3 is 13 amino acids long. CDR3 region: CASFRGGNTEAFF. CDR3 nucleotide sequence: TGTGCCAGCTTCAGAGGGGGGAACACTGAAGCTTTCTTT.

Only a few counts were recorded for this clone. CDR3 region: CAISTNGLVNEQFF. In DNA form, the CDR3 reads TGTGCCATCAGTACCAACGGACTCGTCAATGAGCAGTTCTTC. The chain joins TRBV10-3 to TRBJ2-1, with D possibly matching TRBD2 (5 bases). CDR3 length: 14 amino acids. Germline V CDR1 and CDR2: ENHRY, SYGVKD. The ends were cut back, 5 bases at V and 6 bases at J, with 14 bases in the middle.

The chain employs TRBV11-2 and TRBJ2-2; D is perhaps TRBD1 or TRBD2 (5 bases each). Germline V CDR1 and CDR2: SGHAT, FQNNGV. V lost 4 bases to trimming and J lost 4 bases, with 16 bases between them. This CDR3 is built from 16 residues. CDR3 region: CASSWGSRTTTGELFF. The CDR3 DNA is TGTGCCAGCAGCTGGGGGTCTCGTACAACCACCGGGGAGCTGTTTTTT.

V is TRBV19 and J is TRBJ1-2; unclear D gene. Germline V CDR1 and CDR2: LNHDA, SQIVND (reference sequence). The CDR3 consists of 14 residues. The V and J ends lost 6 bases and 3 bases respectively, with 14 bases between them. The CDR3 reads CASRKVGGDYGYTF. CDR3 nucleotides: TGTGCCAGTAGGAAGGTTGGCGGGGACTATGGCTACACCTTC.

The chain links TRBV28 to TRBJ2-6, with a possible D match to TRBD1 (5 bases). The CDR3 sequence is 15 residues long. Germline V gives CDR1 MDHEN, CDR2 SYDVKM. The ends were cut back, 8 bases at V and 1 base at J, with 12 bases in the middle. The CDR3 DNA sequence: TGTGCCAGCCACCAGGGAATTTCTGGGGCCAACGTCCTGACTTTC. It encodes CASHQGISGANVLTF. The complete variable domain, with remaining parts taken from reference TRBV28 and TRBJ2-6, reads DVKVTQSSRYLVKRTGEKVFLECVQDMDHENMFWYRQDPGLGLRLIYFSYDVKMKEKGDIPEGYSVSREKKERFSLILESASTNQTSMYLCASHQGISGANVLTFGAGSRLTVL.